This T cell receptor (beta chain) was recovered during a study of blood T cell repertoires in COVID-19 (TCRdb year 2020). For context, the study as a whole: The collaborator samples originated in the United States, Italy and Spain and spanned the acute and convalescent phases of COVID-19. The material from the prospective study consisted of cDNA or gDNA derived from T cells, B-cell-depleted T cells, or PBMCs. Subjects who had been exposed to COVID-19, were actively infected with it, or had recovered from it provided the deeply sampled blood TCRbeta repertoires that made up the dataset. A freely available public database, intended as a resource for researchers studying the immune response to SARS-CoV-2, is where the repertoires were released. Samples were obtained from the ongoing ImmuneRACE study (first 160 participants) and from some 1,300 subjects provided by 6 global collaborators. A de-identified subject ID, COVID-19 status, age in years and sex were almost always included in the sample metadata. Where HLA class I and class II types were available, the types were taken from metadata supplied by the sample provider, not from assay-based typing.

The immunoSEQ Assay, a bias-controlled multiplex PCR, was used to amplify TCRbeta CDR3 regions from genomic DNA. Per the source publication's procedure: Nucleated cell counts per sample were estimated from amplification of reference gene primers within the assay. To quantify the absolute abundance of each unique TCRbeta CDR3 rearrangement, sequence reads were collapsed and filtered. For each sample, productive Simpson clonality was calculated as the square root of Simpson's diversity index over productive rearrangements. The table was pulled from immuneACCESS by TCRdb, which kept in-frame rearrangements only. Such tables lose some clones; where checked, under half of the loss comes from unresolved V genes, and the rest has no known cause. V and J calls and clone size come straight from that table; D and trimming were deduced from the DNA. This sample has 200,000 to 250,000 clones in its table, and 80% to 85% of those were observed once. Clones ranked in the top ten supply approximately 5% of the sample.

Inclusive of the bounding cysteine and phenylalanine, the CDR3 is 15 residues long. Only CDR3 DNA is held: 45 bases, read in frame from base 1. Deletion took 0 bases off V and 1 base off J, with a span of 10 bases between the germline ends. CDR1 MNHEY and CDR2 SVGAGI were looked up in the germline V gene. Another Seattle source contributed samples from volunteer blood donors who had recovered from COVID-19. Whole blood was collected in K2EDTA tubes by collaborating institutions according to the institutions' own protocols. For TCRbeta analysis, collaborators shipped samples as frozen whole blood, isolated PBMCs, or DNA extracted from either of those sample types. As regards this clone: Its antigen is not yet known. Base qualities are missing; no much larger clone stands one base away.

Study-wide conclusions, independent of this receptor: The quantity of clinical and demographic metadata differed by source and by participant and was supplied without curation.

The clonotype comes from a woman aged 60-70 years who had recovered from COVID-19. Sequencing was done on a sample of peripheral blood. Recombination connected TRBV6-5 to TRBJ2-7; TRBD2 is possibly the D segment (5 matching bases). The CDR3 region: CASSYSRRGSYEQYF. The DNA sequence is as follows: TGTGCCAGCAGTTACTCTAGACGGGGATCCTACGAGCAGTACTTC.